This section outlines one TCR beta chain sequence together with its context. Its matching antigen is unknown. The PCR was carried out with 60 Vbeta primers and 13 Jbeta primers. Some clones are missing from TCRdb's copy, which holds only in-frame ones; the method was immunoSEQ multiplex PCR. The table has about 97,000 clones, 75% to 85% seen once. The data derive from a study of cytomegalovirus exposure and HLA in healthy donors. Study at large: Researchers found that roughly 80% of some 400 genotyped donors fell within the Caucasian-associated ancestry cluster. Study-wide points: Reportedly, HLA-A and HLA-B alleles of most subjects were accurately predicted from TCR beta. When analyzed later, a missense DCLRE1C variant was found to be linked to TCR beta V- and J-gene trimming. The listing of 160 or so TCR beta chains classed them as cytomegalovirus-associated.

The CDR3 consists of 13 residues. The V and J ends lost 4 bases and 4 bases respectively, with 11 bases between them. Germline V gene data show CDR1 as SGHTA and CDR2 as FQGNSA. The chain employs TRBV7-2 and TRBJ2-7; possible D gene TRBD1, 6 bases. The sequenced sample consisted of PBMCs. The receptor comes from a male donor in good health and CMV-seropositive. The CDR3 nucleotides read TGTGCCAGCAGCTCACCGGACAGTTACGAGCAGTACTTC. Amino acids: CASSSPDSYEQYF.